The clone carrying this T cell receptor beta chain was seen a handful of times. Study members were between about 18 and 95 years old and lived in 24 US regions. Recovered status applied to Cohort 3 donors who had two consecutive negative PCRs. It also applied to those with clearance or with symptom resolution. These data originate in a study of blood T cell repertoires in COVID-19. CDR1 SGDLS and CDR2 YYNGEE come from the germline V gene. Between the trimmed V and J ends, which lost 5 bases and 3 bases, there was a span of 8 bases. The CDR3 length is 12 residues. The data were produced by immunoSEQ multiplex PCR, yet TCRdb's version contains in-frame clones alone and is incomplete. The sample shows 270,000 or so clones, roughly four fifths of them seen only once.

The sequence derives from a man aged 45-60 years who had recovered from COVID-19. What was sequenced was PBMCs or T cells enriched from blood (not recorded which). The chain is built from TRBV9 and TRBJ1-1; tentative D call: TRBD1 (5 bases). CDR3 bases: TGTGCCAGCAGTCGCAGGGACACTGAAGCTTTCTTT. It specifies CASSRRDTEAFF.